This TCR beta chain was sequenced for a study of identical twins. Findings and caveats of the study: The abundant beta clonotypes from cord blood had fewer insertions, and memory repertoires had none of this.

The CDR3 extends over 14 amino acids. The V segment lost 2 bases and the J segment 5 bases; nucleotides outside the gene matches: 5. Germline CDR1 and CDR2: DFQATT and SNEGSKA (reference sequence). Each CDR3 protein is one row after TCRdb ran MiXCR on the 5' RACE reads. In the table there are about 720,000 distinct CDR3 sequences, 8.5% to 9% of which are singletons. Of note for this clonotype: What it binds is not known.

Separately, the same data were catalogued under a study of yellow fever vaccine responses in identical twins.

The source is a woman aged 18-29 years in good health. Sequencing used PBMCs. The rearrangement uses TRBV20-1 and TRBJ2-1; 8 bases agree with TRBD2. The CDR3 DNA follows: TGCAGTGCTAGAAGCGGGAGACGGGACAATGAGCAGTTCTTC. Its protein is CSARSGRRDNEQFF.